This TCR beta chain appears in the sequencing data of a study of T cells in Graves' hyperthyroidism and ophthalmopathy. Whole-study findings and limits: Stable hyperthyroidism and ophthalmopathy were separated using 13 V-J signatures. Ophthalmopathy was predicted by the model a median of 6.5 months ahead of onset.

Germline-derived CDR1 and CDR2 are SGDLS and YYNGEE. This CDR3 has 15 amino acids. The V and J ends lost 4 bases and 1 base respectively, with 14 bases between them. Amplification of TCR beta CDR3 regions used RNA as the template. Researchers ran a first-round RT-PCR on the TCR CDR3 using the HTBI primer set. TCRdb analysed the multiplex PCR reads with MiXCR anew, one entry per CDR3 protein. Among approximately 870,000 distinct CDR3 sequences listed, 38% were seen once. This clonotype has at least ten counts. What it binds is not known. The origin of this receptor is a man aged 18 to 35 with Graves' hyperthyroidism. Sequenced sample: blood. V usage is TRBV9 and J usage is TRBJ1-1; D remains unclear. In DNA, the CDR3 is TGTGCCAGCAGCCCTCTACCGGATTGGAACACTGAAGCTTTCTTT. Translated: CASSPLPDWNTEAFF.